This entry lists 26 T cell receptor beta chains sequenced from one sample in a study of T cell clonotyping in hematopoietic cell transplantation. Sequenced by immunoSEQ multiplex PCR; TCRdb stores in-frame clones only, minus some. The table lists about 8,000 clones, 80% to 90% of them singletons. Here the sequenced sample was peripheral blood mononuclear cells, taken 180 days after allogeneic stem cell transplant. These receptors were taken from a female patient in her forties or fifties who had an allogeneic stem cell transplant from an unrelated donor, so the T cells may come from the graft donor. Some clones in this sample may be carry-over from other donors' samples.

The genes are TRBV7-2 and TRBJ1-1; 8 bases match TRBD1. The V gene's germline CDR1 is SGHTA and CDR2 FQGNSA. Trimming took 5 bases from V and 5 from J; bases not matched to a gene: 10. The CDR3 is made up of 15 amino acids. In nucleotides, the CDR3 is TGTGCCAGCAGCCCGGACAGGGTCGTAACTACTGAAGCTTTCTTT. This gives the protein CASSPDRVVTTEAFF.

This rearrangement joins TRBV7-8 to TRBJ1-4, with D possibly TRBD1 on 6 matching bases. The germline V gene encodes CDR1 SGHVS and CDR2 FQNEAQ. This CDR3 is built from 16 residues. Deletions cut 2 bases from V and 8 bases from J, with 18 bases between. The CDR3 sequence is CASSLSSSAGDEKLFF. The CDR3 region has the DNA TGTGCCAGCAGCTTATCGTCGTCGGCAGGGGACGAAAAACTGTTTTTT.

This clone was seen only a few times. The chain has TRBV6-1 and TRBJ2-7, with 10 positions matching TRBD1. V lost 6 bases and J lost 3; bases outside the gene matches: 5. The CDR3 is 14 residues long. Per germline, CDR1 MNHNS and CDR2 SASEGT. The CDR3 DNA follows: TGTGCCAGCAGCGAGGGACAGGGGATCTACGAGCAGTACTTC. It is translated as CASSEGQGIYEQYF.

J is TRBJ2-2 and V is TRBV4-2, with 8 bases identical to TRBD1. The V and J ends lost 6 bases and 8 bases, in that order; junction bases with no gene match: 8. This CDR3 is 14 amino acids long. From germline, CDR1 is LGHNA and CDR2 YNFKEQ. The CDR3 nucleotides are TGTGCCAGCAGTTACGGACAGGGCACTGGGGAGCTGTTTTTT. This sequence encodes CASSYGQGTGELFF.

In nucleotides, the CDR3 is TGTGCCAGCGAACAGGGTGAGTTGACTGGAAACACCATATATTTT. This gives the protein CASEQGELTGNTIYF. This chain connects TRBV2 to TRBJ1-3; possible D gene TRBD1, 6 bases. Germline V gives CDR1 SNHLY, CDR2 FYNNEI. Trimming took 8 bases from V and 2 from J, leaving 16 bases between them. The CDR3 totals 15 residues.

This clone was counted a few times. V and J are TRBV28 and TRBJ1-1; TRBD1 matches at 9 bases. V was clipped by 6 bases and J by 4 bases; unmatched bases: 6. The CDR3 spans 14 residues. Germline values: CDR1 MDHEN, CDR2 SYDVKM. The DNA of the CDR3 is TGTGCCAGCAGCTACCTGACAGGGGGCACTGAAGCTTTCTTT. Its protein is CASSYLTGGTEAFF. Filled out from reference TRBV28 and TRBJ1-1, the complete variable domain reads DVKVTQSSRYLVKRTGEKVFLECVQDMDHENMFWYRQDPGLGLRLIYFSYDVKMKEKGDIPEGYSVSREKKERFSLILESASTNQTSMYLCASSYLTGGTEAFFGQGTRLTVV.

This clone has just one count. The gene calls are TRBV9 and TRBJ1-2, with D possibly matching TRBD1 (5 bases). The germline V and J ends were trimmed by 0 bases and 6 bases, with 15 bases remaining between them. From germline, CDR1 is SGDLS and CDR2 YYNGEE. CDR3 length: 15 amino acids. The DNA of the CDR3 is TGTGCCAGCAGCGTAGGGGGGAACAGTGCTAATGGCTACACCTTC. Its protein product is CASSVGGNSANGYTF.

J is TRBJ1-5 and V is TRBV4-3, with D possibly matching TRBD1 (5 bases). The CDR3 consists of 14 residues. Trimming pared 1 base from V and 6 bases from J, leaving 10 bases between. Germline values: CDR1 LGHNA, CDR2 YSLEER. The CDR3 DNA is TGCGCCAGCAGCCAAGTGAGGCAGGGTCAGCCCCAGCATTTT. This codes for CASSQVRQGQPQHF.

DNA of the CDR3: TGTGCCAGCAGCTTTGGCAGGGCCGCAACTAATGAAAAACTGTTTTTT. Residues: CASSFGRAATNEKLFF. V and J are TRBV7-8 and TRBJ1-4; a weak D match, TRBD1 (5 bases). The CDR3 loop spans 16 amino acids. V shed 3 bases and J shed 0 bases, with 11 bases lying between them. From germline, CDR1 is SGHVS and CDR2 FQNEAQ.

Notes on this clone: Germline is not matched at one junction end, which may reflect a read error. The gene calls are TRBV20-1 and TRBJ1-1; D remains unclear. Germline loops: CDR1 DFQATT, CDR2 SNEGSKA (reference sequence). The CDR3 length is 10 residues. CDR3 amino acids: CSASPTEALF. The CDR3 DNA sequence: TGCAGTGCTAGCCCCACTGAAGCTCTCTTT.

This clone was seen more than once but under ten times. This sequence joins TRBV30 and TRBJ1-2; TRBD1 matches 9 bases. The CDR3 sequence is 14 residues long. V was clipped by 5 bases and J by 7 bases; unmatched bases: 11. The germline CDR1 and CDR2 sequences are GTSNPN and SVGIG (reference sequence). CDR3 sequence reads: CAWLLTQGAGGYTF. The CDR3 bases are TGTGCCTGGCTCCTTACACAGGGGGCGGGTGGCTACACCTTC.

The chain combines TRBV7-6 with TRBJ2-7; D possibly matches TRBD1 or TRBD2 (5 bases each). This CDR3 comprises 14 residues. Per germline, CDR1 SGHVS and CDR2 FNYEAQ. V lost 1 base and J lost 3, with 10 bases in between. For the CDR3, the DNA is TGTGCCAGCAGCTTAGGGCATGGGGGCTACGAGCAGTACTTC. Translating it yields CASSLGHGGYEQYF.

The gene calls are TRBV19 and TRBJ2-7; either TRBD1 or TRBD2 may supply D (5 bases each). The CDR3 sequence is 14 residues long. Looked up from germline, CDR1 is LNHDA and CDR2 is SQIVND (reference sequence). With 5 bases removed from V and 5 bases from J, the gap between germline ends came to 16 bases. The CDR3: CASSPQGAFDEQYF. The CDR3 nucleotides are TGTGCCAGTAGTCCCCAGGGAGCTTTCGACGAGCAGTACTTC.

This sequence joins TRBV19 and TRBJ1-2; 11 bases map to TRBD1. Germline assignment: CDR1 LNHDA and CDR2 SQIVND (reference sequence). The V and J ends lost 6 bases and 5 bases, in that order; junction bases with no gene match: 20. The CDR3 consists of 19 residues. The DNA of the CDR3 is TGTGCCAGTAGCATTGGGAGGACAGGGGGCGCAAGACGGCATTATGGCTACACCTTC. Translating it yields CASSIGRTGGARRHYGYTF. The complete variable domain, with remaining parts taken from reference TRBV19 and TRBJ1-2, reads DGGITQSPKYLFRKEGQNVTLSCEQNLNHDAMYWYRQDPGQGLRLIYYSQIVNDFQKGDIAEGYSVSREKKESFPLTVTSAQKNPTAFYLCASSIGRTGGARRHYGYTFGSGTRLTVV.

The CDR3, as DNA: TGTGCCAGCAGCTTGTTTGTCGGCGGTTTACCCACAGATACGCAGTATTTT. Its translation is CASSLFVGGLPTDTQYF. The chain couples TRBV5-8 to TRBJ2-3; no definite D call. CDR3 length: 17 amino acids. V was cut by 1 base and J by 2 bases, with 17 bases left in between. CDR1 is SGHTS and CDR2 is YDEGEE in the germline V gene.

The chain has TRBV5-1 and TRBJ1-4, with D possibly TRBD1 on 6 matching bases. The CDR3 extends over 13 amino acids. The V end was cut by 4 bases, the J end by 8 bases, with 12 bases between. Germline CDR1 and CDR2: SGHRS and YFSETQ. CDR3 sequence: CASSMTGSEKLFF. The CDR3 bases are TGCGCCAGCAGCATGACAGGCTCGGAAAAACTGTTTTTT.

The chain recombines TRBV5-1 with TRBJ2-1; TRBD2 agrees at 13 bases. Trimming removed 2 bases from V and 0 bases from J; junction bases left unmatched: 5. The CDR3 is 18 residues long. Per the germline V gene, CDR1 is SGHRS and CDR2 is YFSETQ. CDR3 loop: CASSLGTSGIPSYNEQFF. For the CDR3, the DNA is TGCGCCAGCAGCTTAGGGACTAGCGGGATCCCCTCCTACAATGAGCAGTTCTTC.

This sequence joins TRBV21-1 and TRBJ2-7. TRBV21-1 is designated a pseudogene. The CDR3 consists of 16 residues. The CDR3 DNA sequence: TGTGCCAGCAGCAAAGTCTTTCGGAACGGCTACTACGAGCAGTACTTC. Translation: CASSKVFRNGYYEQYF.

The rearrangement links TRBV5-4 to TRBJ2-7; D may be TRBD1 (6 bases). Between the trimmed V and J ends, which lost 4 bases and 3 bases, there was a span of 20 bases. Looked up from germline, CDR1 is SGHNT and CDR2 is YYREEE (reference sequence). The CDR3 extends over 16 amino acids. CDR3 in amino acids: CASSPQGRVVDYEQYF. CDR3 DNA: TGTGCCAGCAGCCCGCAGGGGCGGGTTGTGGACTACGAGCAGTACTTC.

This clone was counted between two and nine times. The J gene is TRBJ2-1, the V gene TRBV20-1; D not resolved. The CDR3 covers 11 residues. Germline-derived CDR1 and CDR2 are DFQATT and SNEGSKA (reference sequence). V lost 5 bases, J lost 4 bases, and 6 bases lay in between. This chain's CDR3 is CSAGSYNEQFF. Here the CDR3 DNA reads TGCAGTGCTGGTAGTTACAATGAGCAGTTCTTC.

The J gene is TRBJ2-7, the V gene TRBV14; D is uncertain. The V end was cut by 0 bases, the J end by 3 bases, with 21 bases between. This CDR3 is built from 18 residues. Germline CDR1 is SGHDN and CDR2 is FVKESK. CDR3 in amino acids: CASSQDDPDQLFRYEQYF. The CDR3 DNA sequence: TGTGCCAGCAGCCAAGATGATCCGGACCAATTATTTCGCTACGAGCAGTACTTC.

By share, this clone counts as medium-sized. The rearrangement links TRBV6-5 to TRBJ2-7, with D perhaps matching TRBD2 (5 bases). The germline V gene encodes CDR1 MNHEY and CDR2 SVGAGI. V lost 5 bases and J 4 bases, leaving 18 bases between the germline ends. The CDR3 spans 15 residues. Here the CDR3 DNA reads TGTGCCAGCAGTGTCCGAGGGCTTACTAGATACGAGCAGTACTTC. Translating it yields CASSVRGLTRYEQYF.

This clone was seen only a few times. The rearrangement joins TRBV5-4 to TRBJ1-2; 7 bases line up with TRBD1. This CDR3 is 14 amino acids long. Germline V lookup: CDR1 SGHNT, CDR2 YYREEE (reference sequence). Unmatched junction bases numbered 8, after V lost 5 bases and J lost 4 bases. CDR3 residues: CASSSAGTVYGYTF. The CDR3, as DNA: TGTGCCAGCAGTTCTGCCGGGACAGTCTATGGCTACACCTTC.

The CDR3 DNA is TGCGCCAGCAGCTTGGACCTACGACAGGGTGGCACTGAAGCTTTCTTT. It codes for CASSLDLRQGGTEAFF. This chain connects TRBV5-1 to TRBJ1-1; 7 bases are shared with TRBD1. Trimming at V came to 0 bases and at J to 4 bases, leaving 9 bases not matched to a gene. Germline CDR1 reads SGHRS; CDR2 reads YFSETQ. The CDR3 totals 16 residues.

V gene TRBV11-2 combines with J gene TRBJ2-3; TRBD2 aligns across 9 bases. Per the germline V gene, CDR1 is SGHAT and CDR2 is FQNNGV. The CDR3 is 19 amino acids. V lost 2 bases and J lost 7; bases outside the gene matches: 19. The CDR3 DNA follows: TGTGCCAGCAGCTTAATCACGGTTAGGGCTAGCGGGATGCTGAATACGCAGTATTTT. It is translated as CASSLITVRASGMLNTQYF.

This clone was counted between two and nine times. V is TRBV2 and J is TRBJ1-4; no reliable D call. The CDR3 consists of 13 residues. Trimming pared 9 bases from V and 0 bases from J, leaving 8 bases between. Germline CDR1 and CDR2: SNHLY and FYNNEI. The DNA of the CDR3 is TGTGCCAGTCTATATGCAACTAATGAAAAACTGTTTTTT. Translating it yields CASLYATNEKLFF.